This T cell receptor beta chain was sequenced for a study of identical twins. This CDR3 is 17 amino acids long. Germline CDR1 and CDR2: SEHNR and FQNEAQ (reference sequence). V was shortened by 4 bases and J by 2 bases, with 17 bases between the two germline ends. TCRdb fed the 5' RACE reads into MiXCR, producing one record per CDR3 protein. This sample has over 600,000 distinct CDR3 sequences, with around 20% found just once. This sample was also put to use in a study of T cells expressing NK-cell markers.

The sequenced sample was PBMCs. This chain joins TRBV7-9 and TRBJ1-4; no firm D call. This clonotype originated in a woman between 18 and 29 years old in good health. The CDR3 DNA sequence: TGTGCCAGCAGCTCCGCCCGAATGATCGCGACTAATGAAAAACTGTTTTTT. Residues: CASSSARMIATNEKLFF.